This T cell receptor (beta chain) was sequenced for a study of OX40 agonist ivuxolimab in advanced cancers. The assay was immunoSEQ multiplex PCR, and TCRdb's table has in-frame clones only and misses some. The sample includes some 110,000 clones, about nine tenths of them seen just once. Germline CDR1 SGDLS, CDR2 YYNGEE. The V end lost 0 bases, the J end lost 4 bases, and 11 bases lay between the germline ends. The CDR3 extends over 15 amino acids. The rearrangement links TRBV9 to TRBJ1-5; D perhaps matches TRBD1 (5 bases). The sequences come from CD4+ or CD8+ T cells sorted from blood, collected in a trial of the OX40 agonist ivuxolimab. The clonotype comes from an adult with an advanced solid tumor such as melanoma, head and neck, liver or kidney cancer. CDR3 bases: TGTGCCAGCAGCGTAGCCCCAGGGCCTAATCAGCCCCAGCATTTT. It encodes CASSVAPGPNQPQHF.